This T cell receptor beta chain was sequenced for a study of blood T cell repertoires in COVID-19. Assay: immunoSEQ multiplex PCR; the TCRdb copy retains only in-frame clones and omits some. The data show fewer than 300,000 clones, about four fifths seen once. Germline assignment: CDR1 LGHNA and CDR2 YSLEER. This CDR3 spans 15 amino acids. V lost 0 bases and J lost 4, with 12 bases in between. Sequences were obtained from peripheral blood. This TCR came from a woman aged 18 to 35 with acute or convalescent COVID-19. The chain couples TRBV4-3 to TRBJ1-1, with D unclear. CDR3 in DNA: TGCGCCAGCAGCCAAGATTTCACGGAGAGCACTGAAGCTTTCTTT. It translates to CASSQDFTESTEAFF.